This T cell receptor (delta chain) is from a study of γδ T cells in repeated Plasmodium falciparum infection (dated by TCRdb to the early 2020s). Context from the whole study: The natural-infection arm enrolled Malian children exposed to intense seasonal malaria transmission and compared the Malian children with Australian children matched for age and gender. Four controlled human malaria infections were administered to five malaria-naive U.S. adults over around 640 days by bites from P. falciparum NF54-infected Anopheles stephensi mosquitoes. Controlled-infection subjects were sampled at baseline, immediately before selected infections, and 21 days after each infection. Malian gammadelta TCR repertoires were analysed cross-sectionally during no-transmission periods and were analysed longitudinally across acute febrile malaria episodes. The study looked at how repeated Plasmodium falciparum infection shapes the human gammadelta T cell repertoire, using both natural infection in Mali and controlled human malaria infection.

Concerning this clone itself: The antigen it binds to is not known. TCRdb's protein for this DNA is that of a much larger clone and differs from the translation at residue 13, likely a read error; the protein shown is the DNA translation.

The library was obtained by multiplex PCR. These reads were obtained on an Illumina MiSeq. Every sorted gammadelta T cell sample had both its TCR gamma (TRG) and TCR delta (TRD) chains sequenced. The paper's data handling went like this. Repertoire analyses included clonotype tree plots, accumulated frequency of the top 20 clonotypes, diversity index (DI) and D75 metrics. Clonotypes were called again by TCRdb from the public reads via CATT, and duplicate nucleotide sequences were then merged into one entry. TCRdb assigned the V and J calls; the authors' analysis was not used. A total of approximately 93,000 delta-chain clones appear in this sample, roughly 0.98% of them only once. The leading ten clones occupy 9.6% of the sample. From cysteine to phenylalanine, the CDR3 is 16 amino acids long. Of all the DNA, just the CDR3 is kept, 48 bases in frame from base 1. From a lookup of the germline V gene, CDR1 and CDR2 are GEAIGNYY and EKD.

For bulk TCR repertoire analysis, Vgamma9/Vdelta2+ and Vdelta2-negative gammadelta T cell populations were isolated by flow sorting from peripheral blood mononuclear cells. Broad study findings and their caveats: Vgamma9/Vdelta2+ TCR repertoires showed a highly stable polyclonal repertoire over time and infection, with many inter-individual overlapping TCRgamma sequences. Analysis of inter-individual variability in gammadelta T cell responses was limited by the small size of the controlled-infection cohort. The Malian cohort was drawn from a small rural village made up mostly of one ethnic group, which limits generalizability. Compared with the repertoires of Australian children, the Vdelta2-negative gammadelta TCR repertoires of Malian children appeared more clonally expanded, less diverse and less shared. In Vdelta2-negative, largely Vdelta1+, gammadelta TCR repertoires, repeated controlled infections appeared to drive waves of new clonotype selection.

The sequence links TRDV2 to TRDJ1; 8 central bases correspond to TRDD3. In the absence of a J gene in TCRdb, the DNA was matched to germline to assign it here. The TCR originated in a pool of human donors (malaria-infected and uninfected, not separated). Material for sequencing was gamma-delta T cells from blood. Here is the DNA: TGTGCCTGTGACCGACTGGGGGGGAACTACACCGATGAACTCATCTTT. Translated, it reads CACDRLGGNYTDELIF.